This T cell receptor (beta chain) was profiled in a study of PD-1 blockade in classical Hodgkin lymphoma. Relapses following autologous stem cell transplantation were seen in all patients, with brentuximab vedotin exposure varying. Here immunoSEQ multiplex PCR was the method, and the copy in TCRdb shows in-frame clones only, minus some. The table includes approximately 73,000 clones, just over 90% detected once. This CDR3 comprises 18 residues. From germline, CDR1 is SEHNR and CDR2 FQNEAQ (reference sequence). The V gene lost 5 bases and the J gene lost 0 bases, with 23 bases spanning the gap. The sample was peripheral blood mononuclear cells (PBMCs), taken at baseline. This chain joins TRBV7-9 and TRBJ2-7, with D possibly matching TRBD2 (6 bases). The receptor was isolated from a human donor with classical Hodgkin lymphoma. The CDR3 sequence is CASSPEFGLATNSYEQYF. DNA for the CDR3: TGTGCCAGCAGCCCCGAGTTTGGTCTAGCGACAAACTCCTACGAGCAGTACTTC.